These T cell receptor beta chains were read from a single sample in a study of PD-1 blockade in classical Hodgkin lymphoma. TCRdb's copy holds only in-frame clones and misses some; the assay was immunoSEQ multiplex PCR. The sample consists of approximately 24,000 clones, 86% of them appearing once. Sequencing was performed on peripheral blood mononuclear cells (PBMCs), taken at baseline. These TCRs come from a human donor with classical Hodgkin lymphoma. The CDR3 runs from the conserved cysteine through the conserved F or W. A D gene is named only where the DNA matches it firmly. Part of the rows lack a size; the others show once, few, many or a class for expanded clones.

j_gene,abundance,v_gene,d_gene,CDR3aa,CDR3nt
TRBJ1-6,.,TRBV5-1,.,CASSLEGLTNSPLHF,TGCGCCAGCAGCTTGGAGGGACTGACCAATTCACCCCTCCACTTT
TRBJ2-7,.,TRBV5-5,.,CASSLTTGPSGEQYF,TGTGCCAGCAGCTTGACGACAGGACCTTCGGGCGAGCAGTACTTC
TRBJ2-2,.,TRBV2,.,CASSVRTGLGTGELFF,TGTGCCAGCAGTGTTCGAACAGGTCTTGGCACCGGGGAGCTGTTTTTT
TRBJ2-7,.,TRBV11-2,.,CASSLGAGDFYEQYF,TGTGCCAGCAGCTTAGGAGCAGGGGACTTCTACGAGCAGTACTTC
TRBJ2-1,.,TRBV5-1,.,CASSLWSDSYNEQFF,TGCGCCAGCAGCTTGTGGTCAGACTCCTACAATGAGCAGTTCTTC
TRBJ2-2,.,TRBV19,TRBD1,CASSMDRGIAGELFF,TGTGCCAGTAGTATGGACAGGGGTATCGCCGGGGAGCTGTTTTTT
TRBJ1-3,.,TRBV5-1,.,CASSLVQGNSGNTIYF,TGCGCCAGCAGCTTGGTTCAGGGTAACTCTGGAAACACCATATATTTT
TRBJ2-2,.,TRBV15,TRBD2,CATSRSGGTTGELFF,TGTGCCACCAGCAGAAGCGGGGGGACCACCGGGGAGCTGTTTTTT
TRBJ1-2,.,TRBV9,TRBD1,CASSASKRQGTYGYTF,TGTGCCAGCAGCGCCAGCAAGCGACAGGGTACCTATGGCTACACCTTC
TRBJ1-1,few,TRBV29-1,TRBD1,CSVERGGQPNTEAFF,TGCAGCGTTGAACGGGGGGGACAGCCGAACACTGAAGCTTTCTTT
TRBJ2-7,.,TRBV5-1,TRBD1,CASSFTGQGRGEQYF,TGCGCCAGCAGCTTTACGGGACAGGGTCGTGGCGAGCAGTACTTC
TRBJ2-1,.,TRBV5-1,TRBD2,CASSTAGTSVNEQFF,TGCGCCAGCAGCACTGCCGGGACTAGCGTCAATGAGCAGTTCTTC
TRBJ1-4,.,TRBV19,.,CASSITVSNEKLFF,TGTGCCAGTAGTATAACAGTGTCTAATGAAAAACTGTTTTTT
TRBJ2-7,once,TRBV14,.,CASSQLSEQYF,TGTGCCAGCAGCCAACTATCCGAGCAGTACTTC
TRBJ2-5,.,TRBV5-1,TRBD2,CASSLGTSGGTETQYF,TGCGCCAGCAGCTTGGGGACTAGCGGGGGGACAGAGACCCAGTACTTC
TRBJ2-5,.,TRBV5-1,TRBD2,CASSLDAGGGTQYF,TGCGCCAGCAGCTTGGATGCGGGGGGAGGCACCCAGTACTTC
TRBJ2-1,once,TRBV5-1,.,CASSDYNEQFF,TGCGCCAGCAGCGATTATAATGAGCAGTTCTTC
TRBJ1-1,.,TRBV5-1,TRBD1,CASSQGTGNTEAFF,TGCGCCAGCAGCCAAGGGACAGGGAACACTGAAGCTTTCTTT
TRBJ2-2,.,TRBV14,.,CASSQDPPYAGELFF,TGTGCCAGCAGCCAAGATCCACCGTACGCCGGGGAGCTGTTTTTT
TRBJ1-5,.,TRBV7-9,.,CASSLSGVVNQPQHF,TGTGCCAGCAGCTTATCAGGGGTAGTCAACCAGCCCCAGCATTTT
TRBJ2-7,.,TRBV4-1,.,CASSQLLAPSYEQYF,TGCGCCAGCAGCCAGCTACTAGCCCCGTCCTACGAGCAGTACTTC
TRBJ2-2,.,TRBV5-1,TRBD1,CASSGGTGGPVVWSGELFF,TGCGCCAGCAGCGGTGGGACAGGCGGGCCTGTAGTTTGGTCCGGGGAGCTGTTTTTT
TRBJ1-1,few,TRBV7-2,TRBD1,CASSRDRDTEAFF,TGTGCCAGCAGCCGCGACAGGGACACTGAAGCTTTCTTT
TRBJ1-4,.,TRBV5-6,.,CASSFRGRINEKLFF,TGTGCCAGCAGCTTTAGGGGACGGATTAATGAAAAACTGTTTTTT
TRBJ2-5,.,TRBV7-9,.,CASSLERLAGETQYF,TGTGCCAGCAGCTTAGAGAGACTCGCGGGAGAGACCCAGTACTTC
TRBJ2-3,.,TRBV29-1,.,CSVGTNAITDTQYF,TGCAGCGTTGGGACAAACGCAATCACAGATACGCAGTATTTT
TRBJ2-3,.,TRBV7-9,.,CASSLDAGFTDTQYF,TGTGCCAGCAGCTTGGATGCCGGGTTCACAGATACGCAGTATTTT
TRBJ2-2,.,TRBV29-1,.,CSGMGTGELFF,TGCAGCGGTATGGGGACCGGGGAGCTGTTTTTT
TRBJ1-2,.,TRBV28,TRBD1,CASCKGGQGAWGYTF,TGTGCCAGCTGTAAGGGGGGACAGGGGGCATGGGGCTACACCTTC
TRBJ1-4,.,TRBV4-3,.,CASSQNFGGGYEKLFF,TGCGCCAGCAGCCAAAACTTTGGGGGTGGTTATGAAAAACTGTTTTTT
TRBJ2-1,.,TRBV5-1,TRBD1,CASVSGTGPYNEQFF,TGCGCCAGCGTCTCCGGGACAGGGCCCTACAATGAGCAGTTCTTC
TRBJ1-2,.,TRBV5-1,.,CASSWGDPADYTF,TGCGCCAGCAGCTGGGGGGACCCCGCGGACTACACCTTC
TRBJ1-1,once,TRBV5-1,.,CASSLAGRADTEAFF,TGCGCCAGCAGCTTGGCCGGCAGGGCGGACACTGAAGCTTTCTTT
TRBJ1-5,.,TRBV7-8,.,CASSWDKNQPQHF,TGTGCCAGCAGCTGGGACAAAAATCAGCCCCAGCATTTT
TRBJ1-2,.,TRBV6-5,.,CASSYSGAKYGYTF,TGTGCCAGCAGTTACTCCGGGGCCAAATATGGCTACACCTTC
TRBJ2-5,few,TRBV7-9,.,CASSFERLTQETQYF,TGTGCCAGCAGTTTCGAACGACTGACCCAAGAGACCCAGTACTTC
TRBJ1-2,.,TRBV12-5,.,CASGLAFGALYGYTF,TGTGCTAGTGGTTTAGCCTTTGGGGCCCTCTATGGCTACACCTTC
TRBJ2-1,.,TRBV30,TRBD2,CAWSPGLAGRPTYNEQFF,TGTGCCTGGAGCCCGGGACTAGCGGGGCGACCGACATACAATGAGCAGTTCTTC
TRBJ2-3,once,TRBV5-1,.,CASSLGASTDTQYF,TGCGCCAGCAGCTTGGGTGCTAGCACAGATACGCAGTATTTT
TRBJ2-1,.,TRBV7-3,.,CASSLSGGLLNEQFF,TGTGCCAGCAGCTTGTCGGGGGGCCTTCTCAATGAGCAGTTCTTC
TRBJ1-4,.,TRBV4-3,.,CASSQVMDEKLFF,TGCGCCAGCAGCCAAGTAATGGATGAAAAACTGTTTTTT
TRBJ1-1,.,TRBV5-1,.,CASSRTPMDFSNTEAFF,TGCGCCAGCAGCCGTACCCCGATGGACTTTTCGAACACTGAAGCTTTCTTT
TRBJ1-4,.,TRBV5-1,.,CASSASGSLSEKLFF,TGCGCCAGCAGCGCGTCGGGGAGTCTAAGCGAAAAACTGTTTTTT
TRBJ2-7,.,TRBV2,.,CASSDTYEQYF,TGTGCCAGCAGCGATACCTACGAGCAGTACTTC
TRBJ1-6,.,TRBV5-1,.,CASSLAEGSPGSPLHF,TGCGCCAGCAGCTTGGCCGAGGGCAGTCCTGGGTCACCCCTCCACTTT
TRBJ2-1,.,TRBV30,.,CAWSGGRSYNEQFF,TGTGCCTGGAGCGGCGGGCGTTCCTACAATGAGCAGTTCTTC
TRBJ2-7,.,TRBV7-9,.,CASSLGPEQYF,TGTGCCAGCAGCTTAGGACCCGAGCAGTACTTC
TRBJ2-3,.,TRBV5-1,TRBD1,CASSFGTASTDTQYF,TGCGCCAGCAGCTTCGGGACAGCTAGCACAGATACGCAGTATTTT
TRBJ2-7,.,TRBV30,TRBD2,CARTGGTTREQYF,TGTGCCCGTACCGGGGGGACGACCCGCGAGCAGTACTTC
TRBJ2-5,.,TRBV5-1,.,CASSLGTHQETQYF,TGCGCCAGCAGCCTCGGGACTCATCAAGAGACCCAGTACTTC
TRBJ1-1,once,TRBV6-5,.,CASSYTTGPQNTEAFF,TGTGCCAGCAGTTACACGACAGGCCCCCAGAACACTGAAGCTTTCTTT
TRBJ2-2,few,TRBV5-5,.,CASARESTANTGELFF,TGTGCCAGCGCGAGGGAATCGACGGCGAACACCGGGGAGCTGTTTTTT
TRBJ2-3,.,TRBV7-9,TRBD2,CASSLISGGPDTQYF,TGTGCCAGCAGCTTAATTTCGGGGGGACCAGATACGCAGTATTTT
TRBJ1-4,.,TRBV7-9,TRBD1,CASSFLGGNEKLFF,TGTGCCAGCAGCTTCCTAGGGGGCAATGAAAAACTGTTTTTT
TRBJ1-1,few,TRBV7-9,.,CASSLRTVNTEAFF,TGTGCCAGCAGCTTACGGACGGTGAACACTGAAGCTTTCTTT